These 7 T cell receptor beta chains were all obtained from the same sample, sequenced in a study of metastatic and nonmetastatic thyroid tumors. All patients were treatment-naive before thyroid surgery. TCRdb re-called the PCR reads through MiXCR. The data contain about 47,000 clones, about 25% of them singletons. Sequencing input: blood. Every receptor here comes from a male donor with papillary thyroid cancer or a benign thyroid nodule (not recorded which). Some clones in this sample may be carry-over from other donors' samples.

On this clone: This may arise from a read error, as a much more abundant clone is one base away. Within the sample, other DNA sequences also encode this same CDR3. The chain recombines TRBV7-8 with TRBJ2-6; D tentatively fits TRBD1 or TRBD2 (5 bases each). Germline V CDR1 and CDR2: SGHVS, FQNEAQ. CDR3 length: 16 amino acids. CDR3 loop: CASSLDQGAGANVLTF. The CDR3 DNA follows: TGTGCCAGCAGCTTAGACCAGGGAGCCGGGGCCAACGTCCTGACTTTT.

This clone was observed at least ten times. The chain combines TRBV10-3 with TRBJ2-2, with D possibly TRBD2 on 6 matching bases. CDR3 length: 15 amino acids. V lost 6 bases and J 2 bases, leaving 13 bases between the germline ends. Germline V lookup: CDR1 ENHRY, CDR2 SYGVKD. CDR3 protein: CAIRRQGGNTGELFF. The CDR3 region has the DNA TGTGCCATCAGGCGTCAGGGAGGTAACACCGGGGAGCTGTTTTTT.

This clone has a count of ten or more. CDR3 bases: TGTGCCAGCAGCCAAGAGGGGACAGGGGCCACTGAAGCTTTCTTT. Its translation: CASSQEGTGATEAFF. The chain employs TRBV3-1 and TRBJ1-1, with TRBD1 identical over 10 bases. This CDR3 spans 15 amino acids. The germline gives CDR1 LGHDT, CDR2 YNNKEL (reference sequence). Trimming took 0 bases from V and 4 from J; bases not matched to a gene: 2.

This clone occurred many times. This chain uses TRBV28 with TRBJ2-7; D might be TRBD2 (6 bases). The CDR3 is 14 residues long. Trimming took 6 bases from V and 0 from J, leaving 12 bases between them. Germline CDR1 is MDHEN and CDR2 is SYDVKM. CDR3 nucleotide sequence: TGTGCCAGCAGCCTTGGAGGGGCCTCCTACGAGCAGTACTTC. Translated: CASSLGGASYEQYF.

This clone was recorded many times. The chain has TRBV7-9 and TRBJ2-7; no clear D gene. The germline V gene has CDR1 SEHNR and CDR2 FQNEAQ (reference sequence). This CDR3 region has 12 residues. Trimming shortened V by 4 bases and J by 3 bases, and 7 bases separated the two germline ends. Here the CDR3 DNA reads TGTGCCAGCAGCTACAACGTCTACGAGCAGTACTTC. As protein: CASSYNVYEQYF.

This clone was detected only a few times. This chain connects TRBV12-3 or TRBV12-4 to TRBJ2-3; D ambiguous. The DNA matches TRBJ1-5 better at its end, which makes the J call doubtful. CDR3 size: 15 residues. The CDR3 coding sequence is TGTGCCAGCATTTACCAACGACTAGCCACAGATACGCAGCATTTT. This translates into CASIYQRLATDTQHF.

This clone was picked up many times. The chain couples TRBV15 to TRBJ2-1; 7 bases line up with TRBD2. This CDR3 has 15 residues. With 2 bases clipped from V and 3 bases from J, the junction kept 4 bases outside the gene matches. Germline values: CDR1 LNHNV, CDR2 YYDKDF (reference sequence). This CDR3 is CATSRSGLVYNEQFF. The CDR3 DNA is TGTGCCACCAGCAGATCCGGACTAGTCTACAATGAGCAGTTCTTC.